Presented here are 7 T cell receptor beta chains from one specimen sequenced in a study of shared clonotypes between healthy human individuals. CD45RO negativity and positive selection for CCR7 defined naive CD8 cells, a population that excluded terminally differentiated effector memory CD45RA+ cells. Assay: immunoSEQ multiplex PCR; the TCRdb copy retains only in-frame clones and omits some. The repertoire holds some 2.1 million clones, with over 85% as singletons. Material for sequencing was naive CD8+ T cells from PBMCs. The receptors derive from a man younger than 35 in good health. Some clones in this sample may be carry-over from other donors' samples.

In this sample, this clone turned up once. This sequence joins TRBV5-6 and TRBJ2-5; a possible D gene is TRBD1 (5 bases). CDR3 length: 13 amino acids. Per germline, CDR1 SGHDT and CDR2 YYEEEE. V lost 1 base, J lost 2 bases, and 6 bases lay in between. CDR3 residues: CASSLNRQETQYF. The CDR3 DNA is TGTGCCAGCAGCTTGAACAGGCAAGAGACCCAGTACTTC.

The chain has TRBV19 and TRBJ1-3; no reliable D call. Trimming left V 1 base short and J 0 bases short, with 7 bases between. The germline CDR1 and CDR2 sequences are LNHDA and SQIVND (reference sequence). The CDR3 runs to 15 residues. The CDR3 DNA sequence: TGTGCCAGTAGTATAGTAACCGTCTCTGGAAACACCATATATTTT. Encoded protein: CASSIVTVSGNTIYF. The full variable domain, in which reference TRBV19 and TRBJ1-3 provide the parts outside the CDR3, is DGGITQSPKYLFRKEGQNVTLSCEQNLNHDAMYWYRQDPGQGLRLIYYSQIVNDFQKGDIAEGYSVSREKKESFPLTVTSAQKNPTAFYLCASSIVTVSGNTIYFGEGSWLTVV.

The CDR3 DNA reads TGTGCCAGCAGCGTAGGGAAGGTGAGGGGGGCCAACGTCCTGACTTTC. Amino acid sequence: CASSVGKVRGANVLTF. The chain combines TRBV9 with TRBJ2-6; no reliable D call. This CDR3 is 16 amino acids long. Trimming pared 0 bases from V and 4 bases from J, leaving 11 bases between. Germline assignment: CDR1 SGDLS and CDR2 YYNGEE.

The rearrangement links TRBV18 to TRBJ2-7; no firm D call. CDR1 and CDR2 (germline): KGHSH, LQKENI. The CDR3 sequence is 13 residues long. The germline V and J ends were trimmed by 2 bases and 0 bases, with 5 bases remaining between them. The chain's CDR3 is CASSPDDSYEQYF. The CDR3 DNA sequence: TGTGCCAGCTCACCAGACGACTCCTACGAGCAGTACTTC.

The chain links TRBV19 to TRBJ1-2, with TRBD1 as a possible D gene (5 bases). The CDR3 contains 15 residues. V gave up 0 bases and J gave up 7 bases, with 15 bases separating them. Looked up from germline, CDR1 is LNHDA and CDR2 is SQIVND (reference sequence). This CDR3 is CASSIDRAGTSGYTF. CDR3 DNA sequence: TGTGCCAGTAGTATAGATCGTGCAGGGACGAGTGGCTACACCTTC.

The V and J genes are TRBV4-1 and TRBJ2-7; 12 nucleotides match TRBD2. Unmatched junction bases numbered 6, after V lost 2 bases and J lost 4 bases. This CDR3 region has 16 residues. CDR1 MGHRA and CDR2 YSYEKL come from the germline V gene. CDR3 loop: CASSQFGLAGPYEQYF. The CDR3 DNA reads TGCGCCAGCAGCCAATTTGGACTAGCGGGACCATACGAGCAGTACTTC.

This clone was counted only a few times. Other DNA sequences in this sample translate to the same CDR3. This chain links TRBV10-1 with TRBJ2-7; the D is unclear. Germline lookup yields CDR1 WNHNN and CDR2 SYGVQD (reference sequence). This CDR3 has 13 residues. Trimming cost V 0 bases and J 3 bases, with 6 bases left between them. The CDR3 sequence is CASSESSGYEQYF. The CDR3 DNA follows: TGCGCCAGCAGTGAGTCTTCAGGCTACGAGCAGTACTTC.